Included here is one T cell receptor beta chain sequence, with context. The antigen is undetermined. Germline CDR1 is MNHEY and CDR2 is SMNVEV (reference sequence). Trimming cost V 8 bases and J 6 bases, with 11 bases left between them. The CDR3 runs 13 residues. The entry originates in a study of OX40 agonist ivuxolimab in advanced cancers. Study in general: Partial responses, seen in three patients, involved one hepatocellular carcinoma and two cutaneous melanomas.

The assay was immunoSEQ multiplex PCR, and TCRdb's table has in-frame clones only and misses some. The repertoire consists of fewer than 75,000 clones, with around 88% occurring once and the leading ten covering 0.6% to 0.7%. The study's findings and limits: Low normalized clonal expansion also occurred in some nonresponding patients.

Sequences were derived from CD4+ or CD8+ T cells sorted from blood, sampled in a trial of the OX40 agonist ivuxolimab. This receptor was identified in an adult with an advanced solid tumor such as melanoma, head and neck, liver or kidney cancer. The rearrangement links TRBV27 to TRBJ1-6, with a tentative D call TRBD1 (6 bases). The CDR3 region has the DNA TGTGCCAGCTCCGGGACAAGTAATTCACCCCTCCACTTT. It encodes CASSGTSNSPLHF.